Shown below are 9 T cell receptor beta chains from a single sample sequenced in a study of a mutant IDH1 vaccine in newly diagnosed glioma. Their antigen targets remain unknown. Described time point: week 47, end of study. Vaccinated patients received 300 ug of mutant IDH1 20-mer peptide per dose, with topical imiquimod. This table comes from immunoSEQ multiplex PCR, and its TCRdb copy is limited to in-frame clones, with some not included. The sample has 60,000 to 65,000 clones, around 83% seen once. Sequencing was performed on PBMCs, taken from a glioma patient whose treatment included an IDH1 peptide vaccine. These receptors came from a man aged 30-40 years with glioma.

This chain uses TRBV9 with TRBJ2-1, with 7 bases that match TRBD1. Trimming at V came to 5 bases and at J to 2 bases, leaving 7 bases not matched to a gene. CDR1 is SGDLS and CDR2 is YYNGEE in the germline V gene. This CDR3 has 15 amino acids. CDR3 nucleotides: TGTGCCAGCAGTGAAACAGGGGAACCCTACAATGAGCAGTTCTTC. This translates into CASSETGEPYNEQFF.

The chain employs TRBV19 and TRBJ1-5; D ambiguous. From germline, CDR1 is LNHDA and CDR2 SQIVND (reference sequence). This CDR3 spans 15 amino acids. Trimming removed 1 base at V and 8 bases at J, with 15 bases between. The CDR3: CASSIGQAEAEPQHF. CDR3 DNA sequence: TGTGCCAGTAGTATAGGGCAGGCCGAGGCGGAGCCCCAGCATTTT.

The table lists this clone with a few counts. V usage is TRBV27 and J usage is TRBJ2-5; perhaps TRBD2 as D (5 bases). Per germline, CDR1 MNHEY and CDR2 SMNVEV (reference sequence). Trimming pared 0 bases from V and 5 bases from J, leaving 16 bases between. The CDR3 has 16 residues. In nucleotides, the CDR3 is TGTGCCAGCAGTTTATCTGGCAGGCCTTGGGAGGAGACCCAGTACTTC. Its protein product is CASSLSGRPWEETQYF.

In DNA form, the CDR3 reads TGCGCCAGCAGCAAGGGTCCCCGCGGAGGGATTAACACTGAAGCTTTCTTT. Its translation: CASSKGPRGGINTEAFF. V gene TRBV5-1 combines with J gene TRBJ1-1; D gene unclear. Deletions cut 4 bases from V and 2 bases from J, with 21 bases between. The germline V gene encodes CDR1 SGHRS and CDR2 YFSETQ. This CDR3 has 17 residues.

The chain couples TRBV25-1 to TRBJ1-5; no reliable D call. CDR1 and CDR2 (germline): MGHDK, SYGVNS. Trimming pared 4 bases from V and 4 bases from J, leaving 5 bases between. The CDR3 consists of 12 residues. In nucleotides, the CDR3 is TGTGCCAGCAGTGCCGATAATCAGCCCCAGCATTTT. Translation: CASSADNQPQHF.

The V gene is TRBV12-5, the J gene TRBJ1-5, with D perhaps matching TRBD1 (6 bases). The V and J ends lost 0 bases and 1 base respectively, with 13 bases between them. This CDR3 region has 17 residues. Germline assignment: CDR1 LGHNT and CDR2 FRNRAP. For the CDR3, the DNA is TGTGCTAGTGGTTTGGTACCGGGGGCCGGGAGCAATCAGCCCCAGCATTTT. Encoded protein: CASGLVPGAGSNQPQHF.

This clone has a handful of counts. J is TRBJ1-4 and V is TRBV5-1; D might be TRBD1 (5 bases). Trimming shortened V by 5 bases and J by 12 bases, and 17 bases separated the two germline ends. CDR1 SGHRS and CDR2 YFSETQ come from the germline V gene. This CDR3 has 13 residues. CDR3 in DNA: TGCGCCAGCAGAAAGGGAGCAGGAGGGGAACTGTTTTTT. Its translation: CASRKGAGGELFF.

The CDR3 bases are TGTGCCAGCAGTTCCGCGACAGGGGGCTACGAGCAGTACTTC. Translating it yields CASSSATGGYEQYF. This chain uses TRBV6-5 with TRBJ2-7; 9 nucleotides line up with TRBD1. This CDR3 is 14 amino acids long. V shed 4 bases and J 3 bases; nucleotides not matched to a gene: 4. Germline-derived CDR1 and CDR2 are MNHEY and SVGAGI.

This chain connects TRBV10-1 to TRBJ1-2; TRBD1 agrees at 9 bases. CDR1 is WNHNN, CDR2 SYGVQD, per germline (reference sequence). Trimming took 4 bases from V and 8 from J; bases not matched to a gene: 20. The CDR3 length is 18 residues. The CDR3 here is CASSGLGLGTGGVRGYTF. The CDR3 DNA follows: TGCGCCAGCAGTGGCTTAGGTTTGGGTACAGGGGGCGTTAGGGGCTACACCTTC.